Sequencing of this T cell receptor beta chain was carried out in a study of beta chain features in type 1 diabetes (dated by TCRdb to between 2017 and 2018). Notes on the research overall: Mean age, gender distribution, total cell number and subset yield did not differ between patients and healthy donors. Across all samples, some 99 million sorted cells were examined, and cell number per subset correlated strongly with RNA yield. The study compared TCRB repertoires of sorted circulating CD4+ T cell subsets between recently diagnosed type 1 diabetes patients and matched healthy donors. Regulatory and stem cell-like memory subsets were obtained from only 8 patients and roughly eight healthy donors, while naive and central memory subsets were obtained from all 30 or so donors. Overall study outcomes, separate from this receptor: Naive, central memory and regulatory TCRB repertoires appeared more similar among patients than among healthy donors. Because small numbers of individuals were included in the HLA sub-analyses, any influence of HLA type on TCRB rearrangement was left unresolved. A moderate but significant shortening of TCRB CDR3 length was observed in type 1 diabetes patients in all four CD4+ subsets. Sequencing cDNA rather than genomic DNA could over-represent highly expressing activated cells, although activation and CD3 levels did not differ between groups. Shorter templates might have been favored by PCR, but patient and control samples were amplified and corrected together, so both groups would have been affected equally by any skew. At VDJ recombination sites, patients with type 1 diabetes made fewer insertions and deleted more nucleotides, a pattern implying thymic rearrangement abnormalities.

The germline V gene supplies CDR1 SGDLS and CDR2 YYNGEE. V drops 2 bases and J drops 2 bases, leaving 11 bases in between. The CDR3, cysteine through phenylalanine, is 14 amino acids long. Only the CDR3 portion is preserved as DNA: 42 bases, with reading frame beginning at the first base. Worth noting for this clone: Which antigen it targets is not known. No base quality information exists; no much larger clone differs at one position.

Each donor gave one peripheral blood draw, averaging approximately 110 mL, which was collected into heparinised tubes. A BD FACSAria II and a panel including CD45RO, CCR7, CD25, CD127, CD95 and CD27 were used to sort naive, central memory, regulatory and stem cell-like memory CD4+ T cells. Purity was above 95% for every sorted population. PBMCs were isolated right away by Lymphoprep density gradient centrifugation and were stained directly, without culture. So that batch effects would be minimized, each experiment stained and sorted samples in pairs, pairing one healthy donor with one patient. All of the isolated RNA was reverse transcribed with the High Capacity cDNA Reverse Transcription Kit, so expressed TCRB transcripts were sequenced. Deep immunoSEQ sequencing was applied to naive, central memory and regulatory T cell samples, giving an average of approximately 3.8 million total reads per sample. Sorted cells were lysed in RLT buffer and RNA was extracted with DNase-treated RNeasy Micro or Mini kits, depending on cell number. To prevent cross-contamination, each cell subset was processed individually, whereas patient and healthy donor samples were processed jointly. TCRB sequences were amplified from cDNA with the immunoSEQ multiplex PCR, producing 87-bp fragments spanning the CDR3 region. Sequencing of the amplicons was performed on the Illumina HiSeq platform. Per the authors' processing: PCR bias was computationally corrected using synthetic template baselines, reads within Hamming distance 2 were collapsed, and singletons that could not be merged were discarded. Reads were aligned against IMGT so that V, D and J genes, CDR3 length and insertions or deletions at six rearrangement sites could be assigned. Within each subset, clonotype counts were normalized to the number of sorted cells before true diversity and Gini coefficients were calculated with the tcR R package. Repertoire sharing was quantified using the overlap coefficient calculated on TCRB nucleotide sequences. TCRdb retrieved this table from immuneACCESS and kept in-frame rearrangements only. Not all clones are present; in checked studies, unresolved V genes account for under half, and no reason is known for the remainder. From that table come the V and J calls and clone size; the DNA was used to work out D and trimming. In all, the sample holds about 160,000 clones, and 6.5% to 8.5% of those were seen once. The biggest ten clones account for around 0.5% of the sample.

The chain employs TRBV9 and TRBJ2-7; no D gene is confidently identified. What was sequenced was central memory CD4+ T cells from blood. This TCR was recovered from a woman aged 18-29 years with type 1 diabetes. The sequenced DNA is TGTGCCAGCAGCGTTGATGGCGGAGCCTACGAGCAGTACTTC. The resulting protein is CASSVDGGAYEQYF.